This T cell receptor (beta chain) was found in a study of CD8 T cells in ankylosing spondylitis. Study-level points and caveats: Matched ankylosing spondylitis synovial fluid reportedly contained a significantly enriched population of disease-linked clones. Those disease-linked clones were CD8+; they were also relatively rare in peripheral blood. Several highly homologous variants made up a TCR beta motif, and this motif appeared characteristic of ankylosing spondylitis blood.

Germline V CDR1 and CDR2: SGHAT, FQNNGV. The CDR3 contains 13 residues. The germline V and J ends were trimmed by 3 bases and 10 bases, with 13 bases remaining between them. Libraries of TCR beta came from quantitative 5'-RACE with molecular barcodes. One entry per CDR3 protein results from TCRdb running MiXCR on the 5' RACE reads. The sample has nearly 250,000 distinct CDR3 sequences, around 32% seen once. This clonotype has a handful of counts. The antigen remains unidentified. Material for sequencing was blood, either unsorted or a sorted T cell fraction (not recorded which). The chain couples TRBV11-2 to TRBJ2-1; weak D call: TRBD1 (8 bases). The receptor comes from a male donor with ankylosing spondylitis or in good health (not recorded which). The CDR3 is CASSFNRGGEQFF. As DNA, the CDR3 is TGTGCCAGCAGCTTCAACAGGGGGGGGGAGCAGTTCTTC.